The 17 T cell receptor beta chains reported below all come from one sample, sequenced in a study of response to subunit inactivated influenza vaccine. TCRdb re-derived calls from the RT-PCR reads in MiXCR, one entry per CDR3 protein. The table lists roughly 780,000 distinct CDR3 sequences, less than 20% of them singletons. The sample was PBMCs from blood, taken roughly 5 days after vaccination. The receptors come from a man in his fifties who received an inactivated influenza vaccine.

This chain links TRBV7-8 with TRBJ2-2; D is ambiguous. Trimming removed 5 bases from V and 1 base from J, with 11 bases in between. This CDR3 has 15 amino acids. CDR1 is SGHVS and CDR2 is FQNEAQ in the germline V gene. Written as DNA, the CDR3 is TGTGCCAGCAGCGTAAATTGGGTGAACACCGGGGAGCTGTTTTTT. Protein: CASSVNWVNTGELFF.

This clonotype appeared a few times. At one end the junction does not follow the germline gene, possibly because of a read error. V is TRBV15 and J is TRBJ2-5, with TRBD1 matching over 10 bases. Germline V gene sequence: CDR1 LNHNV, CDR2 YYDKDF (reference sequence). CDR3 length: 15 residues. The CDR3 is CATSLSEGDRGPSHF. DNA for the CDR3: TGTGCCACCAGCCTAAGCGAGGGGGACAGGGGCCCCTCACACTTC.

This clonotype came up a few times. CDR3 amino acids: CSKRDRSTDTQYF. The CDR3, as DNA: TGCAGTAAAAGGGACAGAAGCACAGATACGCAGTATTTT. The V gene is TRBV20-1, the J gene TRBJ2-3; TRBD1 matches at 7 bases. This CDR3 has 13 residues. Per the germline V gene, CDR1 is DFQATT and CDR2 is SNEGSKA (reference sequence). V lost 8 bases, J lost 0 bases, and 5 bases stayed unmatched.

This chain uses TRBV30 with TRBJ2-5; no firm D call. The CDR3 consists of 12 residues. V was cut by 2 bases and J by 4 bases, with 8 bases left in between. Germline assignment: CDR1 GTSNPN and CDR2 SVGIG (reference sequence). The CDR3 region is CAWSRLGETQYF. The DNA for the CDR3 is TGTGCCTGGAGTAGGTTGGGAGAGACCCAGTACTTC.

In this sample, this clonotype turned up a few times. The gene calls are TRBV4-3 and TRBJ2-7; no definite D call. The germline gives CDR1 LGHNA, CDR2 YSLEER. V lost 0 bases and J 5 bases, leaving 11 bases between the germline ends. The CDR3 totals 14 residues. CDR3 amino acids: CASSQDMGRDEQYF. In nucleotides, the CDR3 is TGCGCCAGCAGCCAAGATATGGGTAGGGACGAGCAGTACTTC.

This clonotype was counted ten times or more. The chain couples TRBV9 to TRBJ2-1, with 11 bases lining up with TRBD2. J gave up 3 bases and V 0 bases, and 2 bases lay outside the gene matches. The V gene's germline CDR1 is SGDLS and CDR2 YYNGEE. The CDR3 runs 16 residues. This CDR3 reads CASSVGGTSGYNEQFF. DNA of the CDR3: TGTGCCAGCAGCGTAGGGGGGACTAGCGGCTACAATGAGCAGTTCTTC.

This clonotype occurred a few times. The chain uses TRBV20-1 and TRBJ1-2, with 8 bases aligning to TRBD1. The CDR3 has 17 residues. Per the germline V gene, CDR1 is DFQATT and CDR2 is SNEGSKA (reference sequence). Trimming at V came to 0 bases and at J to 3 bases, leaving 12 bases not matched to a gene. CDR3 sequence: CSARDTQGALGDYGYTF. The CDR3 DNA reads as TGCAGTGCTAGAGATACTCAGGGGGCGCTGGGTGACTATGGCTACACCTTC.

V is TRBV7-9 and J is TRBJ2-3, with TRBD2 as a possible D gene (7 bases). Germline V lookup: CDR1 SEHNR, CDR2 FQNEAQ (reference sequence). V gave up 5 bases and J gave up 3 bases, with 18 bases separating them. CDR3 length: 16 amino acids. DNA of the CDR3: TGTGCCAGCAGCGAGGGAGGGAAAGGGGGGACAGATACGCAGTATTTT. Protein sequence: CASSEGGKGGTDTQYF.

The chain carries TRBV20-1 and TRBJ2-5; either TRBD1 or TRBD2 may supply D (5 bases each). The CDR3 covers 15 residues. CDR1 and CDR2 from the germline V gene are DFQATT and SNEGSKA (reference sequence). Trimming took off 0 bases at V and 1 base at J, with 12 bases between the two ends. CDR3 nucleotide sequence: TGCAGTGCTAGAGAGGGGAGACAGACCCAAGAGACCCAGTACTTC. It encodes CSAREGRQTQETQYF.

This chain uses TRBV12-3 or TRBV12-4 with TRBJ1-5, with TRBD1 identical over 7 bases. The CDR3 is made up of 14 amino acids. V dropped 4 bases and J dropped 7; count of bases not matched to a gene: 7. CDR3 region: CASSSDRAFQPQHF. The CDR3 nucleotides read TGTGCCAGCAGTTCAGACAGGGCATTCCAGCCCCAGCATTTT.

V usage is TRBV10-3 and J usage is TRBJ2-7, with 11 bases that match TRBD1. V was clipped by 7 bases and J by 6 bases; unmatched bases: 5. Germline V gene data show CDR1 as ENHRY and CDR2 as SYGVKD. The CDR3 length is 13 residues. The CDR3 loop reads CAITRDRGTEQYF. CDR3 sequence (DNA): TGTGCCATCACTCGGGACAGGGGGACCGAGCAGTACTTC.

This chain links TRBV10-3 with TRBJ2-7, with 7 bases identical to TRBD2. Per the germline V gene, CDR1 is ENHRY and CDR2 is SYGVKD. The V and J ends lost 7 bases and 7 bases, in that order; junction bases with no gene match: 13. This CDR3 comprises 14 residues. CDR3 sequence reads: CAITHVAGEGEQYF. For the CDR3, the DNA is TGTGCCATCACCCACGTTGCGGGGGAGGGAGAGCAGTACTTC.

This clonotype was counted only a few times. The rearrangement joins TRBV7-2 to TRBJ2-3; 9 positions agree with TRBD2. This CDR3 has 15 amino acids. Per germline, CDR1 SGHTA and CDR2 FQGNSA. The J segment lost 3 bases and the V segment lost 4 bases, leaving 5 bases of the junction unmatched. The CDR3, as DNA: TGTGCCAGCAGCTCCGGACTAGCGTGGACAGATACGCAGTATTTT. It is translated as CASSSGLAWTDTQYF.

This rearrangement joins TRBV24-1 to TRBJ2-7; 8 positions agree with TRBD2. CDR1 KGHDR and CDR2 SFDVKD come from the germline V gene. J gave up 5 bases and V 2 bases, and 10 bases lay outside the gene matches. The CDR3 has 16 residues. The CDR3 is CATSDSPGGGPDEQYF. The DNA of the CDR3 is TGTGCCACCAGTGATTCTCCTGGCGGGGGGCCCGACGAGCAGTACTTC.

There are a few counts of this clonotype. The gene calls are TRBV12-3 or TRBV12-4 and TRBJ2-5, with 7 bases lining up with TRBD2. After removal of 4 bases from V and 2 bases from J, the junction contained 4 bases not matched to a gene. The CDR3 has 14 residues. CDR3 in DNA: TGTGCCAGCAGTTCAGGACTAGTTCAAGAGACCCAGTACTTC. It is translated as CASSSGLVQETQYF.

V gene TRBV12-3 or TRBV12-4 combines with J gene TRBJ2-1, with D tentatively TRBD2 (7 bases). V was cut by 6 bases and J by 6 bases, with 12 bases left in between. This CDR3 has 13 residues. CDR3 bases: TGTGCCAGCAGCCCCGGGGGGCCCAATGAGCAGTTCTTC. It translates to CASSPGGPNEQFF.

This chain links TRBV20-1 with TRBJ2-5; D is uncertain. Trimming removed 3 bases from V and 3 bases from J, with 17 bases in between. The CDR3 is 15 residues long. From germline, CDR1 is DFQATT and CDR2 SNEGSKA (reference sequence). CDR3 bases: TGCAGTGCTAGGGAAGGGTCACTACCCAAAGAGACCCAGTACTTC. Residues: CSAREGSLPKETQYF.